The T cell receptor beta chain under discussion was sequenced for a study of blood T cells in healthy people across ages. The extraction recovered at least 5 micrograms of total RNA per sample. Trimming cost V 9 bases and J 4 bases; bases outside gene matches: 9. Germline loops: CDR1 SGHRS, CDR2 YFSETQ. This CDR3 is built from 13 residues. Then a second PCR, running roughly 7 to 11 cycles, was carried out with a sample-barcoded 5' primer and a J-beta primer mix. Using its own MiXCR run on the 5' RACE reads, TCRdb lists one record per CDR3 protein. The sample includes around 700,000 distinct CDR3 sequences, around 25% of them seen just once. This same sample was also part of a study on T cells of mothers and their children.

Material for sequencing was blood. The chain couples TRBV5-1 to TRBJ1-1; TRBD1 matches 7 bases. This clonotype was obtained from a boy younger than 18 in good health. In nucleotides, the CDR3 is TGCGCCACCCGAAGGGACAGTGCCACTGAAGCTTTCTTT. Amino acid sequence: CATRRDSATEAFF. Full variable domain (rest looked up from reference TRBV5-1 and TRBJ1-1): KAGVTQTPRYLIKTRGQQVTLSCSPISGHRSVSWYQQTPGQGLQFLFEYFSETQRNKGNFPGRFSGRQFSNSRSEMNVSTLELGDSALYLCATRRDSATEAFFGQGTRLTVV.